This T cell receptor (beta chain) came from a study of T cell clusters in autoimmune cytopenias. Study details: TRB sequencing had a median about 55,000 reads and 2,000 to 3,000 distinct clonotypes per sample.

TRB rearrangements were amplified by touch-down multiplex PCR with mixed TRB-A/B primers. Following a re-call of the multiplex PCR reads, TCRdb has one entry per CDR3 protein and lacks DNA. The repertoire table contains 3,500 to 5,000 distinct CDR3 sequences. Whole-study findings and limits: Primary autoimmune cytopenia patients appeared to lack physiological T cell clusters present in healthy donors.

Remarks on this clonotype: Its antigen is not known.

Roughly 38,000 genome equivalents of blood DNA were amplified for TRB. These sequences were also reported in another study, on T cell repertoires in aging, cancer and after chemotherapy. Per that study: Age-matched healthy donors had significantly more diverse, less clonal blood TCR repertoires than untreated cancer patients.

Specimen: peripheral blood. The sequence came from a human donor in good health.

The chain's CDR3 is CASSGTANYGYTF. The chain couples TRBV6-1 to TRBJ1-2; TCRdb selects TRBD1, and the lack of DNA leaves this call unchecked. The length of the CDR3 is 13 residues. CDR1 MNHNS and CDR2 SASEGT come from the germline V gene.